This T cell receptor (beta chain) was retrieved from a study of shared clonotypes between healthy human individuals. As for the study in general: With ages of 18 to 49, the donors were a couple of women and a few men. Study-wide results and limits: Naive subsets generally had larger estimated richness than memory subsets. Few donors restricted represented genetic and exposure-history diversity.

Replicate PCRs from sorted subsets contained roughly 200 ng DNA, which is around 30,000 T cell genomes. Some clones are missing from TCRdb's copy, which holds only in-frame ones; the method was immunoSEQ multiplex PCR. The sample consists of about 2,200,000 clones, around 93% of them appearing once. CD45RO-negative, CCR7-selected cells formed the naive CD8 fraction, which excluded terminally differentiated effector memory CD45RA+ cells. As to this clone: The antigen is undetermined.

V was pared by 0 bases and J by 4 bases, with 13 bases between. In germline, CDR1 is LGHNA, CDR2 YSLEER. The CDR3 runs 15 residues. The specimen sequenced was naive CD8+ T cells from PBMCs. The chain uses TRBV4-3 and TRBJ2-7; D is ambiguous. This TCR came from a man younger than 30 in good health. Some clones in this sample may be carry-over from other donors' samples. CDR3 in amino acids: CASSQDHDPRYEQYF. In nucleotides, the CDR3 is TGCGCCAGCAGCCAAGATCACGATCCCAGATACGAGCAGTACTTC.